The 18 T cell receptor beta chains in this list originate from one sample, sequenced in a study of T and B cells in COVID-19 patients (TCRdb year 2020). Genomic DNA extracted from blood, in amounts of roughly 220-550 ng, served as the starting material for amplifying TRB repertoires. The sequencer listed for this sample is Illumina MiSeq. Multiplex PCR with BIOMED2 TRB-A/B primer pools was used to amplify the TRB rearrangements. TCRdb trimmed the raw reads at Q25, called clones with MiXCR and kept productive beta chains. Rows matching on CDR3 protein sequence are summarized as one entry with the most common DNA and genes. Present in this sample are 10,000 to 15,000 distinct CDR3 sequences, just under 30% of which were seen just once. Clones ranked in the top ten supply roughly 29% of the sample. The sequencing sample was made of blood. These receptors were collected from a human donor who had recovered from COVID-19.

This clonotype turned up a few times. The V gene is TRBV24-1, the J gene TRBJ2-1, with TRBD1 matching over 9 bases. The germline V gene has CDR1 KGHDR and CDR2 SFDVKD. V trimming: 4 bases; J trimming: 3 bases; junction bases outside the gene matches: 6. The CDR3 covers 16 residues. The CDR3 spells CATSEPGQGLYNEQFF. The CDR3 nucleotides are TGTGCCACCAGTGAGCCGGGACAGGGTCTCTACAATGAGCAGTTCTTC.

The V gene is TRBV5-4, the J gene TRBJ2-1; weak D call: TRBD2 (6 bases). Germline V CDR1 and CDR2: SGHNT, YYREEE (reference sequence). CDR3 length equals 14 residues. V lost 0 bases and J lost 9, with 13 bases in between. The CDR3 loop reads CASSLGGGRSEQFF. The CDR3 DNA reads TGTGCCAGCAGCTTGGGTGGGGGGAGGAGTGAGCAGTTCTTC.

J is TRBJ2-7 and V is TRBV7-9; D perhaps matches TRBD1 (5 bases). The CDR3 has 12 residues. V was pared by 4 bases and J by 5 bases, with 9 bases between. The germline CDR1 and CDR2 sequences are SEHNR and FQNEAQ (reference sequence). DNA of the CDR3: TGTGCCAGCAGCTGGTCAGGGAACGAGCAGTACTTC. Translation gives CASSWSGNEQYF.

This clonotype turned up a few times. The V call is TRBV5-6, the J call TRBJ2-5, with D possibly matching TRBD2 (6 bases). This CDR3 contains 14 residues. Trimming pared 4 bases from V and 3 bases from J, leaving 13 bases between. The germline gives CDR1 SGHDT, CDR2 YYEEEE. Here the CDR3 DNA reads TGTGCCAGCAGCGGAGTTTGGGAGGAAGAGACCCAGTACTTC. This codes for CASSGVWEEETQYF.

The CDR3 region has the DNA TGTGCCAGCAGCCTCGACCCGGGGAACATTCAGTACTTC. It translates to CASSLDPGNIQYF. J is TRBJ2-4 and V is TRBV7-3; weak D call: TRBD2 (5 bases). The CDR3 is 13 residues long. The ends were cut back, 5 bases at V and 7 bases at J, with 12 bases in the middle. Germline loops: CDR1 SGHTA, CDR2 FQGTGA.

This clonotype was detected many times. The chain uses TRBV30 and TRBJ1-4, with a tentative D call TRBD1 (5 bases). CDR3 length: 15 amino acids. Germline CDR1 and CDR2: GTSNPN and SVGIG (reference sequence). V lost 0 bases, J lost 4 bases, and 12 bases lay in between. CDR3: CAWSVQLGGNEKLFF. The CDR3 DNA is TGTGCCTGGAGTGTACAGTTGGGGGGTAATGAAAAACTGTTTTTT.

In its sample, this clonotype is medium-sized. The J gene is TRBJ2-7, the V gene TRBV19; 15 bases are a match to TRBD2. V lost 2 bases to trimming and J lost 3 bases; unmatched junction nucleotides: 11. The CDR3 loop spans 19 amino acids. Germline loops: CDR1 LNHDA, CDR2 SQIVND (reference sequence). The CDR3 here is CASSIRCGLAGGESYEQYV. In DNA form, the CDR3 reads TGTGCCAGTAGTATACGATGCGGACTAGCGGGAGGGGAGAGCTACGAGCAGTACGTC.

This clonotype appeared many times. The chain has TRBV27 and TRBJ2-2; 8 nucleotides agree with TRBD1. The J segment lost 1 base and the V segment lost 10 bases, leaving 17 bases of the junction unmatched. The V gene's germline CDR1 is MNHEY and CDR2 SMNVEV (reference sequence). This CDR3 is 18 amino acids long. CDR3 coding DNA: TGTGCCACCAGACTCCAGGGGGCAGGGGGCGGGAACACCGGGGAGCTGTTTTTT. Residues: CATRLQGAGGGNTGELFF.

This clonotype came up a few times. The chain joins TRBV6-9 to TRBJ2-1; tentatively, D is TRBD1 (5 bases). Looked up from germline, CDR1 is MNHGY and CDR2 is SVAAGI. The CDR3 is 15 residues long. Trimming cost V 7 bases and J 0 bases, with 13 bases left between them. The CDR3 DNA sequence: TGTGCCAGCACCTTACAGGTTCGCTCCTACAATGAGCAGTTCTTC. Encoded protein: CASTLQVRSYNEQFF.

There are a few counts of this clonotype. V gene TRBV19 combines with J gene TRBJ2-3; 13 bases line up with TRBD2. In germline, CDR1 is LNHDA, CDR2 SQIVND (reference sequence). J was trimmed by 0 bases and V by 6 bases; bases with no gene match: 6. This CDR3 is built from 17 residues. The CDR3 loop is CASSMGTSGTSTDTQYF. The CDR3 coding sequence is TGTGCCAGTAGCATGGGGACTAGCGGGACGAGCACAGATACGCAGTATTTT. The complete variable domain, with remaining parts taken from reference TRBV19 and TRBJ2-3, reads DGGITQSPKYLFRKEGQNVTLSCEQNLNHDAMYWYRQDPGQGLRLIYYSQIVNDFQKGDIAEGYSVSREKKESFPLTVTSAQKNPTAFYLCASSMGTSGTSTDTQYFGPGTRLTVL.

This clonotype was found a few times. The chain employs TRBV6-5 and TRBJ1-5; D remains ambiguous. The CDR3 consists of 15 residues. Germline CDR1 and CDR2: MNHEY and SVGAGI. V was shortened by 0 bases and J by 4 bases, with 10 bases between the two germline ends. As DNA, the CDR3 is TGTGCCAGCAGTTACTCGTGGGCGCGGAATCAGCCCCAGCATTTT. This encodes CASSYSWARNQPQHF.

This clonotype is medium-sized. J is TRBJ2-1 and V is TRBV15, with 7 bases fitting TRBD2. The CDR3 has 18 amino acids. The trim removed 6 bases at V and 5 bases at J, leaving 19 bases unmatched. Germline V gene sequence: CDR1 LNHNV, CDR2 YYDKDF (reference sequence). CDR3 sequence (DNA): TGTGCCACCAGGATACGATCCCTGGGCGGGAGTTTCAACAATGAGCAGTTCTTC. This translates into CATRIRSLGGSFNNEQFF.

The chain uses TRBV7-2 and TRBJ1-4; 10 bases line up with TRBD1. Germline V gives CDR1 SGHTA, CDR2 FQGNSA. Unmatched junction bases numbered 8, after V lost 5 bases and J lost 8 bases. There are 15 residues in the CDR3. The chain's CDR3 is CASSPVGTGDEKLFF. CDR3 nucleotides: TGTGCCAGCAGCCCGGTCGGGACAGGGGACGAAAAACTGTTTTTT.

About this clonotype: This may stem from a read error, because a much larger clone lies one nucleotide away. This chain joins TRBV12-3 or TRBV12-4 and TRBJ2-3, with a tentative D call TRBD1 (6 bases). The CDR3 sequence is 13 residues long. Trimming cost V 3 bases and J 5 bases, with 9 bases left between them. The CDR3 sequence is CASSFGQQDTQYF. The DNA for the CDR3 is TGTGCCAGCAGTTTCGGACAGCAAGATACGCAGTATTTT.

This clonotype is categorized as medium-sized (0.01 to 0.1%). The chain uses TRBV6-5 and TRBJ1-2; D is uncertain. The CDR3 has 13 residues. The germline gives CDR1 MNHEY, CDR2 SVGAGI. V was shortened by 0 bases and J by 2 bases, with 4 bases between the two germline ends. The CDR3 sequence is CASSYSANYGYTF. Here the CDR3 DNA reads TGTGCCAGCAGTTACTCAGCAAACTATGGCTACACCTTC.

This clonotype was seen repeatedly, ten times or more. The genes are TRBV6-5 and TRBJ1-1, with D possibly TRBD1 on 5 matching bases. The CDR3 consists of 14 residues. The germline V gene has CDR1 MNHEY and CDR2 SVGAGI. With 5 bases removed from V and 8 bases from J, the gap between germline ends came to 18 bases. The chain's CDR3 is CASSSAGKQKEAFF. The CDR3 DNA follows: TGTGCCAGCAGTAGCGCAGGGAAACAGAAAGAAGCTTTCTTT.

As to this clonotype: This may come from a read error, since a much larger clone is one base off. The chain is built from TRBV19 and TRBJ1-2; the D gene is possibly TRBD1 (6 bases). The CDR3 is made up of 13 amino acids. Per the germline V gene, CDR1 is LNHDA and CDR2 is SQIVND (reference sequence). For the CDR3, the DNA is TGTGCCAGTAGTAAGGACAGTCGCTATTGCTACACCTTC. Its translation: CASSKDSRYCYTF.

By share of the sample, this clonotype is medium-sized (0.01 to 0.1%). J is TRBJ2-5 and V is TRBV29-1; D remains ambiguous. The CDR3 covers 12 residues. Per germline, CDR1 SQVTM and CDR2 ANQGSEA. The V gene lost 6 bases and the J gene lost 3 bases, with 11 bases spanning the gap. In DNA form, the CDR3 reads TGCAGCGTCTCGATGGGCAAAGAGACCCAGTACTTC. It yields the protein CSVSMGKETQYF.